The 27 T cell receptor beta chains reported below all come from one sample, sequenced in a study of CD4+ T cells in melanoma. Method: immunoSEQ multiplex PCR; TCRdb's copy keeps in-frame clones and lacks some. The sample contains approximately 47,000 clones, roughly nine tenths of which appear only once. Sequencing used peripheral blood. All receptors derive from a human donor with melanoma.

The gene calls are TRBV28 and TRBJ1-1; TRBD1 is a possible D gene (5 bases). CDR3 length equals 15 residues. V shed 5 bases and J shed 1 base, with 14 bases lying between them. Germline CDR1 reads MDHEN; CDR2 reads SYDVKM. CDR3 nucleotide sequence: TGTGCCAGCAGTCCAACCGGGACGGGGAACACTGAAGCTTTCTTT. Translation gives CASSPTGTGNTEAFF. The full variable domain, completed using reference TRBV28 and TRBJ1-1, is DVKVTQSSRYLVKRTGEKVFLECVQDMDHENMFWYRQDPGLGLRLIYFSYDVKMKEKGDIPEGYSVSREKKERFSLILESASTNQTSMYLCASSPTGTGNTEAFFGQGTRLTVV.

This chain connects TRBV12-5 to TRBJ1-4; D not resolved. Per germline, CDR1 LGHNT and CDR2 FRNRAP. The CDR3 spans 13 residues. V was clipped by 3 bases and J by 7 bases, with 9 bases between them. The CDR3 here is CASGLPPREKLFF. Written as DNA, the CDR3 is TGTGCTAGTGGTTTACCCCCGCGTGAAAAACTGTTTTTT. Drawing the rest from reference TRBV12-5 and TRBJ1-4, the complete variable domain is DARVTQTPRHKVTEMGQEVTMRCQPILGHNTVFWYRQTMMQGLELLAYFRNRAPLDDSGMPKDRFSAEMPDATLATLKIQPSEPRDSAVYFCASGLPPREKLFFGSGTQLSVL.

The V call is TRBV2, the J call TRBJ2-4; D not resolved. Germline loops: CDR1 SNHLY, CDR2 FYNNEI. The CDR3 totals 16 residues. V was shortened by 8 bases and J by 3 bases, with 20 bases between the two germline ends. The CDR3 here is CASGQKIISGKNIQYF. In nucleotides, the CDR3 is TGTGCCAGCGGGCAGAAAATAATTAGTGGCAAAAACATTCAGTACTTC. The complete variable domain, with remaining parts taken from reference TRBV2 and TRBJ2-4, reads EPEVTQTPSHQVTQMGQEVILRCVPISNHLYFYWYRQILGQKVEFLVSFYNNEISEKSEIFDDQFSVERPDGSNFTLKIRSTKLEDSAMYFCASGQKIISGKNIQYFGAGTRLSVL.

The V gene is TRBV15, the J gene TRBJ2-1, with D uncertain. Trimming removed 1 base from V and 0 bases from J, with 13 bases in between. Germline V CDR1 and CDR2: LNHNV, YYDKDF (reference sequence). The CDR3 runs to 17 residues. The chain's CDR3 is CATSRVGDVSSYNEQFF. The CDR3 DNA reads as TGTGCCACCAGCAGAGTGGGCGACGTTAGCTCCTACAATGAGCAGTTCTTC.

The chain links TRBV2 to TRBJ1-5; D is perhaps TRBD1 (5 bases). This CDR3 contains 16 residues. Germline V gene sequence: CDR1 SNHLY, CDR2 FYNNEI. The germline V and J ends were trimmed by 3 bases and 3 bases, with 15 bases remaining between them. The CDR3 DNA sequence: TGTGCCAGCAGTGATCGAGGAGGGGTCTTCAATCAGCCCCAGCATTTT. This gives the protein CASSDRGGVFNQPQHF.

The table lists this clone with a count of one. V is TRBV11-2 and J is TRBJ2-3; perhaps TRBD2 as D (5 bases). V was shortened by 1 base and J by 4 bases, with 12 bases between the two germline ends. The CDR3 runs 15 residues. Germline V gives CDR1 SGHAT, CDR2 FQNNGV. In DNA, the CDR3 is TGTGCCAGCAGCTTAGTGGGCGGGTGGTCAGATACGCAGTATTTT. Translating it yields CASSLVGGWSDTQYF.

This rearrangement joins TRBV7-2 to TRBJ1-5; D gene ambiguous. The length of the CDR3 is 11 residues. Per the germline V gene, CDR1 is SGHTA and CDR2 is FQGNSA. Trimming removed 1 base at V and 9 bases at J, with 4 bases between. CDR3 in amino acids: CASSLEGPQHF. The CDR3 DNA is TGTGCCAGCAGCTTAGAAGGGCCCCAGCATTTT.

V usage is TRBV27 and J usage is TRBJ2-7; D unresolved. Trimming shortened V by 6 bases and J by 3 bases, and 18 bases separated the two germline ends. Germline V lookup: CDR1 MNHEY, CDR2 SMNVEV (reference sequence). The CDR3 consists of 15 residues. The CDR3 bases are TGTGCCAGCAGCGCACGGACGGGCTTCAACTACGAGCAGTACTTC. Protein product: CASSARTGFNYEQYF.

The CDR3 spells CASSSFYGYTF. CDR3 coding DNA: TGTGCCAGCAGCTCCTTCTATGGCTACACCTTC. This rearrangement joins TRBV5-6 to TRBJ1-2; D gene unclear. V shed 3 bases and J shed 4 bases, with 4 bases lying between them. The CDR3 covers 11 residues. In germline, CDR1 is SGHDT, CDR2 YYEEEE.

The gene calls are TRBV7-9 and TRBJ1-2, with TRBD1 as a possible D gene (5 bases). CDR3 size: 11 residues. Trimming pared 11 bases from V and 4 bases from J, leaving 11 bases between. Germline CDR1 reads SEHNR; CDR2 reads FQNEAQ (reference sequence). The CDR3 DNA reads as TGTGCCGGGGGGGGAGCCTATGGCTACACCTTC. It translates to CAGGGAYGYTF.

The chain is built from TRBV6-1 and TRBJ2-2; a weak D match, TRBD1 (5 bases). Germline V gene sequence: CDR1 MNHNS, CDR2 SASEGT. The CDR3 has 15 amino acids. Deletions cut 4 bases from V and 4 bases from J, with 13 bases between. As DNA, the CDR3 is TGTGCCAGCAGTGGACAGACAGTCGGCACCGGGGAGCTGTTTTTT. It yields the protein CASSGQTVGTGELFF.

The chain is built from TRBV7-9 and TRBJ2-7; D not certain. The CDR3 has 14 residues. The V end was cut by 3 bases, the J end by 0 bases, with 9 bases between. The germline V gene has CDR1 SEHNR and CDR2 FQNEAQ (reference sequence). The CDR3 sequence is CASSFTLSSYEQYF. The CDR3 nucleotides read TGTGCCAGCAGCTTTACACTGAGCTCCTACGAGCAGTACTTC.

The genes are TRBV4-1 and TRBJ2-2; 10 nucleotides line up with TRBD2. Per the germline V gene, CDR1 is MGHRA and CDR2 is YSYEKL. The CDR3 has 21 amino acids. V dropped 0 bases and J dropped 0; count of bases not matched to a gene: 13. The chain's CDR3 is CASSQDILSGGARPNTGELFF. In nucleotides, the CDR3 is TGCGCCAGCAGCCAAGATATCTTAAGCGGGGGGGCTCGACCGAACACCGGGGAGCTGTTTTTT.

V usage is TRBV10-3 and J usage is TRBJ2-7, with 8 bases that match TRBD1. This CDR3 is built from 16 residues. With V trimmed by 0 bases and J by 5 bases, 9 bases remained unmatched. From germline, CDR1 is ENHRY and CDR2 SYGVKD. CDR3 bases: TGTGCCATCAGTGAGTCCGACAGGGGAAGGCCCCACGAGCAGTACTTC. It codes for CAISESDRGRPHEQYF.

The genes are TRBV19 and TRBJ1-3; D is possibly TRBD1 (5 bases). Trimming took 7 bases from V and 0 from J, leaving 10 bases between them. The germline gives CDR1 LNHDA, CDR2 SQIVND (reference sequence). The CDR3 length is 14 residues. The CDR3 coding sequence is TGTGCCAGTATGGAGGGGACCTCTGGAAACACCATATATTTT. Amino acids: CASMEGTSGNTIYF.

This chain links TRBV7-2 with TRBJ2-3; the D is unclear. The germline gives CDR1 SGHTA, CDR2 FQGNSA. The length of the CDR3 is 12 residues. The V gene lost 5 bases and the J gene lost 0 bases, with 3 bases spanning the gap. CDR3 DNA: TGTGCCAGCAGCACTAGCACAGATACGCAGTATTTT. This sequence encodes CASSTSTDTQYF. The full variable domain, with the rest looked up from reference TRBV7-2 and TRBJ2-3, is GAGVSQSPSNKVTEKGKDVELRCDPISGHTALYWYRQSLGQGLEFLIYFQGNSAPDKSGLPSDRFSAERTGGSVSTLTIQRTQQEDSAVYLCASSTSTDTQYFGPGTRLTVL.

The chain joins TRBV2 to TRBJ2-5; D is perhaps TRBD2 (6 bases). This CDR3 contains 14 residues. The V end lost 7 bases, the J end lost 0 bases, and 12 bases lay between the germline ends. The germline CDR1 and CDR2 sequences are SNHLY and FYNNEI. In DNA, the CDR3 is TGTGCCAGCACCGGCGGGAATCACCAAGAGACCCAGTACTTC. Protein: CASTGGNHQETQYF. The full variable domain, with the rest looked up from reference TRBV2 and TRBJ2-5, is EPEVTQTPSHQVTQMGQEVILRCVPISNHLYFYWYRQILGQKVEFLVSFYNNEISEKSEIFDDQFSVERPDGSNFTLKIRSTKLEDSAMYFCASTGGNHQETQYFGPGTRLLVL.

The genes are TRBV9 and TRBJ2-3, with TRBD2 identical over 12 bases. V shed 0 bases, J shed 3 bases, and the junction held 8 bases outside the gene matches. The CDR3 extends over 18 amino acids. Germline loops: CDR1 SGDLS, CDR2 YYNGEE. CDR3 sequence: CASSVDLAGGLLTDTQYF. The CDR3 DNA reads TGTGCCAGCAGCGTAGACCTAGCGGGGGGGCTGTTGACAGATACGCAGTATTTT.

The chain combines TRBV6-5 with TRBJ2-1; TRBD2 might be the D (7 bases). The CDR3 length is 16 residues. Germline-derived CDR1 and CDR2 are MNHEY and SVGAGI. V lost 0 bases and J lost 0, with 9 bases in between. The CDR3 here is CASSYSAGASYNEQFF. The CDR3, as DNA: TGTGCCAGCAGTTACTCGGCGGGGGCCTCCTACAATGAGCAGTTCTTC.

This rearrangement joins TRBV28 to TRBJ1-6; 9 bases line up with TRBD1. The CDR3 totals 19 residues. The V and J ends lost 4 bases and 4 bases, in that order; junction bases with no gene match: 14. Germline V gene lookup returns CDR1 MDHEN and CDR2 SYDVKM. CDR3 bases: TGTGCCAGCAGTTATCATAGACAGGGGGGCCCCCTATATAATTCACCCCTCCACTTT. It translates to CASSYHRQGGPLYNSPLHF.

The rearrangement links TRBV5-1 to TRBJ2-5; 8 bases agree with TRBD2. This CDR3 is 13 amino acids long. The junction had 6 bases not matched to a gene; V was cut back by 4 bases and J by 7 bases. Germline CDR1 is SGHRS and CDR2 is YFSETQ. The CDR3 protein is CASSMGTRGTQYF. The CDR3, as DNA: TGCGCCAGCAGCATGGGGACTAGGGGGACCCAGTACTTC. Full variable domain (remainder filled in from reference TRBV5-1 and TRBJ2-5): KAGVTQTPRYLIKTRGQQVTLSCSPISGHRSVSWYQQTPGQGLQFLFEYFSETQRNKGNFPGRFSGRQFSNSRSEMNVSTLELGDSALYLCASSMGTRGTQYFGPGTRLLVL.

The chain couples TRBV7-6 to TRBJ2-1; 7 bases agree with TRBD1. V lost 4 bases, J lost 7 bases, and 1 base stayed unmatched. The V gene's germline CDR1 is SGHVS and CDR2 FNYEAQ. CDR3 length: 12 amino acids. This chain's CDR3 is CASSSQGNEQFF. CDR3 bases: TGTGCCAGCAGCTCACAGGGGAATGAGCAGTTCTTC.

This sequence joins TRBV28 and TRBJ2-5; D possibly corresponds to TRBD2 (6 bases). Germline CDR1 reads MDHEN; CDR2 reads SYDVKM. V was shortened by 2 bases and J by 5 bases, with 6 bases between the two germline ends. The CDR3 runs to 12 residues. The DNA of the CDR3 is TGTGCCAGCAGTTTACGGGGGGAGACCCAGTACTTC. Translation: CASSLRGETQYF.

V and J are TRBV30 and TRBJ2-5; 9 bases map to TRBD2. The CDR3 is made up of 13 amino acids. Germline lookup yields CDR1 GTSNPN and CDR2 SVGIG (reference sequence). Trimming at V came to 8 bases and at J to 2 bases, leaving 6 bases not matched to a gene. For the CDR3, the DNA is TGTGCCGGCGCTAGCGGGGTGCAAGAGACCCAGTACTTC. Protein product: CAGASGVQETQYF.

The chain joins TRBV5-1 to TRBJ1-2; tentatively, D is TRBD1 (5 bases). CDR1 and CDR2 (germline): SGHRS, YFSETQ. The CDR3 is 14 residues long. With 4 bases removed from V and 4 bases from J, the gap between germline ends came to 14 bases. The DNA of the CDR3 is TGCGCCAGCAGCATCTCGAGACAGTCCTATGGCTACACCTTC. This translates into CASSISRQSYGYTF.

In nucleotides, the CDR3 is TGTGCTAGTAGGCCAGTACTAGGTGAGCAGTTCTTC. Its translation: CASRPVLGEQFF. The chain uses TRBV12-5 and TRBJ2-1; D perhaps matches TRBD2 (5 bases). CDR3 size: 12 residues. Germline loops: CDR1 LGHNT, CDR2 FRNRAP. The V end was cut by 8 bases, the J end by 9 bases, with 14 bases between.

This clone occurred a few times. V usage is TRBV7-9 and J usage is TRBJ2-2; 7 bases agree with TRBD1. The V gene's germline CDR1 is SEHNR and CDR2 FQNEAQ (reference sequence). The ends lost 6 bases at V and 9 bases at J; junction bases unmatched: 13. The CDR3 is 15 residues long. The CDR3: CASRERQGRTRELFF. The CDR3 DNA reads TGTGCCAGCAGAGAGAGACAGGGACGTACGAGGGAGCTGTTTTTT.